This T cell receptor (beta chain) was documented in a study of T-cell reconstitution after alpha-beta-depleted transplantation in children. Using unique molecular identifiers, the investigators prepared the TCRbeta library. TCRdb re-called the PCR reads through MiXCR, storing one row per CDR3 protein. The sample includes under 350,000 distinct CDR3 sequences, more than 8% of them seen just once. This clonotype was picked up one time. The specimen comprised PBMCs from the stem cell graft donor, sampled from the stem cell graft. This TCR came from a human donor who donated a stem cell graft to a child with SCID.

CDR3 sequence (DNA): TGTGCCAGCAGCTTAGTACCGGACAGGGGTGAGACCCAGTACTTC. Its translation is CASSLVPDRGETQYF. The chain uses TRBV7-9 and TRBJ2-5; 9 bases agree with TRBD1. The CDR3 has 15 residues. V gave up 1 base and J gave up 5 bases; unmatched junction bases: 5. Germline values: CDR1 SEHNR, CDR2 FQNEAQ (reference sequence).